This entry lists 22 T cell receptor beta chains sequenced from one sample in a study of cytomegalovirus exposure and HLA in healthy donors. PCR employed 60 Vbeta and 13 Jbeta primers. Here immunoSEQ multiplex PCR was the method, and the copy in TCRdb shows in-frame clones only, minus some. The repertoire holds more than 110,000 clones, with around 77% as singletons. The source material was PBMCs. The origin of the receptors is a woman aged 50 to 60 in good health and CMV-seronegative.

The V and J genes are TRBV19 and TRBJ1-6, with 8 bases identical to TRBD1. CDR1 and CDR2 from the germline V gene are LNHDA and SQIVND (reference sequence). The CDR3 is 15 residues long. Germline trimming cut 5 bases from V and 8 bases from J; bases unmatched to any gene: 8. CDR3 region: CASSYRQGYYSPLHF. The CDR3 DNA reads as TGTGCCAGTAGTTACAGACAGGGGTACTATTCACCCCTCCACTTT.

V and J are TRBV6-5 and TRBJ1-1; no reliable D call. V was clipped by 8 bases and J by 5 bases, with 15 bases between them. CDR3 length: 13 amino acids. Germline lookup yields CDR1 MNHEY and CDR2 SVGAGI. The CDR3 DNA reads as TGTGCCAGCTATTTGGGGAGGGCGACTGAAGCTTTCTTT. It yields the protein CASYLGRATEAFF.

The chain employs TRBV13 and TRBJ1-4; D is unresolved. Germline V gene data show CDR1 as PRHDT and CDR2 as FYEKMQ (reference sequence). Trimming took off 4 bases at V and 0 bases at J, with 6 bases between the two ends. CDR3 size: 14 residues. The CDR3 bases are TGTGCCAGCAGCTCCTTTGCAACTAATGAAAAACTGTTTTTT. It codes for CASSSFATNEKLFF.

Here the CDR3 reads CATSRLASGGNTDTQYF. CDR3 DNA: TGTGCCACCAGCAGACTCGCTAGCGGGGGAAACACAGATACGCAGTATTTT. The genes are TRBV15 and TRBJ2-3; 10 positions agree with TRBD2. Losses at the gene ends were 2 bases for V and 2 bases for J; bases not matched to a gene: 7. The CDR3 loop spans 17 amino acids. Germline-derived CDR1 and CDR2 are LNHNV and YYDKDF (reference sequence).

V and J are TRBV11-1 and TRBJ1-1; perhaps TRBD1 as D (5 bases). CDR1 is SGHAT and CDR2 is FQDESV in the germline V gene (reference sequence). The CDR3 runs 14 residues. V shed 8 bases and J shed 1 base, with 14 bases lying between them. CDR3 nucleotides: TGTGCCAGCGCAGGGAACATAGCGAACACTGAAGCTTTCTTT. Its translation: CASAGNIANTEAFF.

This clone was recorded at least ten times. The chain employs TRBV5-6 and TRBJ1-6; D is unclear. The CDR3 runs to 15 residues. Germline V gene data show CDR1 as SGHDT and CDR2 as YYEEEE. V lost 0 bases, J lost 9 bases, and 13 bases lay in between. CDR3 residues: CASSLVSEGGSPLHF. In DNA, the CDR3 is TGTGCCAGCAGCTTGGTTTCTGAAGGAGGTTCACCCCTCCACTTT.

On this clone: Compared with germline, one end of the junction differs, possibly owing to a read error. The V and J genes are TRBV7-7 and TRBJ2-3; D might be TRBD1 (5 bases). This CDR3 has 13 residues. Germline CDR1 and CDR2: SSHAT and FNYEAQ (reference sequence). In DNA, the CDR3 is TGTGCTAGCAGCTTAGGCAGGGTTAGGACGCAGTATTTT. As protein: CASSLGRVRTQYF.

This clone showed up just a few times. V is TRBV7-2 and J is TRBJ1-5; D possibly corresponds to TRBD1 (5 bases). This CDR3 contains 18 residues. Germline-derived CDR1 and CDR2 are SGHTA and FQGNSA. The germline V and J ends were trimmed by 2 bases and 10 bases, with 27 bases remaining between them. Here the CDR3 reads CASSLHGAVGGTVQPQHF. Here the CDR3 DNA reads TGTGCCAGCAGCTTACACGGCGCGGTGGGGGGTACCGTCCAACCCCAGCATTTT.

This clone has only one observation. V usage is TRBV7-6 and J usage is TRBJ1-1; D call uncertain. V was shortened by 1 base and J by 1 base, with 10 bases between the two germline ends. The V gene's germline CDR1 is SGHVS and CDR2 FNYEAQ. The CDR3 runs 15 residues. In nucleotides, the CDR3 is TGTGCCAGCAGCTTAGAGCCCGAACCGAACACTGAAGCTTTCTTT. It codes for CASSLEPEPNTEAFF.

This chain connects TRBV28 to TRBJ1-1, with TRBD1 matching over 8 bases. This CDR3 region has 16 residues. CDR1 is MDHEN, CDR2 SYDVKM, per germline. With V trimmed by 5 bases and J by 3 bases, 11 bases remained unmatched. The CDR3 nucleotides read TGTGCCAGCAGTCACACGAAGACAGGGGTGGACACTGAAGCTTTCTTT. Its protein is CASSHTKTGVDTEAFF. The full variable domain, with the rest looked up from reference TRBV28 and TRBJ1-1, is DVKVTQSSRYLVKRTGEKVFLECVQDMDHENMFWYRQDPGLGLRLIYFSYDVKMKEKGDIPEGYSVSREKKERFSLILESASTNQTSMYLCASSHTKTGVDTEAFFGQGTRLTVV.

The chain employs TRBV7-8 and TRBJ1-4; D possibly corresponds to TRBD1 (5 bases). The V end was cut by 3 bases, the J end by 8 bases, with 16 bases between. Per the germline V gene, CDR1 is SGHVS and CDR2 is FQNEAQ. The CDR3 is 15 residues long. The CDR3 nucleotides read TGTGCCAGCAGCTTGGGGGGAAGGGTTCCAGAAAAACTGTTTTTT. Translating gives CASSLGGRVPEKLFF.

This sequence joins TRBV5-1 and TRBJ2-5; 8 nucleotides line up with TRBD1. The J call may be incorrect, as the DNA end agrees better with TRBJ2-7. The CDR3 contains 11 residues. Germline values: CDR1 SGHRS, CDR2 YFSETQ. The chain's CDR3 is CASQGAHEQYF. In DNA, the CDR3 is TGCGCCTCCCAGGGGGCCCACGAGCAGTACTTC.

This clone has just one count. The chain carries TRBV7-2 and TRBJ1-1; no reliable D call. CDR3 length: 13 residues. The germline CDR1 and CDR2 sequences are SGHTA and FQGNSA. This CDR3 reads CATQRGWNTEAFF. The CDR3 region has the DNA TGTGCTACTCAGCGCGGGTGGAACACTGAAGCTTTCTTT.

This clone was seen only once. The chain carries TRBV7-2 and TRBJ1-2; TRBD1 is a possible D gene (5 bases). V was clipped by 5 bases and J by 4 bases, with 26 bases between them. Germline-derived CDR1 and CDR2 are SGHTA and FQGNSA. The CDR3 loop spans 18 amino acids. The CDR3 bases are TGTGCCAGCAGCCCTACCGTCGGGCAGACCGGCGGGGGCTATGGCTACACCTTC. Residues: CASSPTVGQTGGGYGYTF. Using reference TRBV7-2 and TRBJ1-2 for the parts outside the CDR3, the full variable domain is GAGVSQSPSNKVTEKGKDVELRCDPISGHTALYWYRQSLGQGLEFLIYFQGNSAPDKSGLPSDRFSAERTGGSVSTLTIQRTQQEDSAVYLCASSPTVGQTGGGYGYTFGSGTRLTVV.

V gene TRBV11-2 combines with J gene TRBJ1-1, with D unresolved. V lost 4 bases, J lost 5 bases, and 17 bases lay in between. This CDR3 is 15 amino acids long. CDR1 SGHAT and CDR2 FQNNGV come from the germline V gene. This chain's CDR3 is CASSSRVGSGTEAFF. Written as DNA, the CDR3 is TGTGCCAGCAGCTCTCGCGTTGGGTCGGGGACTGAAGCTTTCTTT.

This clone has a single count. The chain links TRBV5-1 to TRBJ1-2; no definite D call. Germline V lookup: CDR1 SGHRS, CDR2 YFSETQ. Trimming removed 2 bases from V and 2 bases from J, with 10 bases in between. The CDR3 has 14 amino acids. Written as DNA, the CDR3 is TGCGCCAGCAGCTTAACACAGACGAACTATGGCTACACCTTC. Its translation is CASSLTQTNYGYTF.

V usage is TRBV5-1 and J usage is TRBJ1-2; no firm D call. V gave up 0 bases and J gave up 4 bases, with 13 bases separating them. The CDR3 length is 15 residues. CDR1 is SGHRS, CDR2 YFSETQ, per germline. The CDR3 sequence is CASSLDSLSAYGYTF. CDR3 sequence (DNA): TGCGCCAGCAGCTTGGACAGTTTGTCGGCCTATGGCTACACCTTC.

This chain connects TRBV5-6 to TRBJ2-1, with D possibly matching TRBD2 (6 bases). This CDR3 is built from 16 residues. Deletions cut 5 bases from V and 9 bases from J, with 24 bases between. Germline CDR1 SGHDT, CDR2 YYEEEE. The CDR3 reads CASRQARGVRSREQFF. As DNA, the CDR3 is TGTGCCAGCAGACAGGCTCGCGGGGTGAGATCGCGTGAGCAGTTCTTC.

The rearrangement joins TRBV6-6 to TRBJ2-7; D remains ambiguous. Germline V gene data show CDR1 as MNHNY and CDR2 as SVGAGI (reference sequence). The germline V and J ends were trimmed by 7 bases and 2 bases, with 12 bases remaining between them. This CDR3 is 13 amino acids long. CDR3 coding DNA: TGTGCCAGCAAGGCGGTTCCGGCCTACGAGCAGTACTTC. It yields the protein CASKAVPAYEQYF.

The chain carries TRBV11-2 and TRBJ1-3; D might be TRBD1 (5 bases). In germline, CDR1 is SGHAT, CDR2 FQNNGV. V dropped 6 bases and J dropped 2 bases, with 14 bases sitting between them. CDR3 length: 15 residues. CDR3 in amino acids: CASSSTDNTGNTIYF. The CDR3 DNA follows: TGTGCCAGCAGTTCGACAGACAACACTGGAAACACCATATATTTT.

This chain connects TRBV7-9 to TRBJ1-1; perhaps TRBD1 as D (6 bases). The CDR3 has 12 residues. Looked up from germline, CDR1 is SEHNR and CDR2 is FQNEAQ (reference sequence). The V end was cut by 5 bases, the J end by 7 bases, with 11 bases between. CDR3 DNA sequence: TGTGCCAGCAGCAATCAGGGGTTTGAAGCTTTCTTT. Protein: CASSNQGFEAFF.

CDR3 region: CASSRGGQNTEAFF. CDR3 DNA sequence: TGCGCCAGCAGCCGAGGCGGACAGAACACTGAAGCTTTCTTT. The chain joins TRBV5-1 to TRBJ1-1; possibly TRBD1 for D (5 bases). The length of the CDR3 is 14 residues. CDR1 and CDR2 (germline): SGHRS, YFSETQ. Trimming stripped 4 bases from V and 1 base from J, with 11 bases between.